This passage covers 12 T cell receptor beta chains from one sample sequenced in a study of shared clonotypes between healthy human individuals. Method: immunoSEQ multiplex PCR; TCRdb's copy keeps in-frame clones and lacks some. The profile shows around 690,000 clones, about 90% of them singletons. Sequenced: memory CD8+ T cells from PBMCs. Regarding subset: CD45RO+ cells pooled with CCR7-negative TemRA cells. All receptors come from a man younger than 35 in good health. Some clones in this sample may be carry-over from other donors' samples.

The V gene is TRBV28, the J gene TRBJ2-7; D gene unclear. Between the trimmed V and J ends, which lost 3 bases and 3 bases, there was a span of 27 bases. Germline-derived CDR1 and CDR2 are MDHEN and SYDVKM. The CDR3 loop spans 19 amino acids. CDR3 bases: TGTGCCAGCAGTTTGGTGGGCGGCAGTTCAGTTGGGCACAACTACGAGCAGTACTTC. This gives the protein CASSLVGGSSVGHNYEQYF.

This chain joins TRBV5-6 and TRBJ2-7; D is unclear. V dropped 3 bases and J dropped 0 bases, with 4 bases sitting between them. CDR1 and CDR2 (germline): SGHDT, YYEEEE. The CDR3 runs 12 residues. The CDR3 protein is CASSSPSYEQYF. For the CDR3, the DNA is TGTGCCAGCAGCTCCCCCTCCTACGAGCAGTACTTC.

The CDR3 DNA follows: TGCGCCAGCAGCCCCCTCGTAGACTCGAACACTGAAGCTTTCTTT. Its protein is CASSPLVDSNTEAFF. The V and J genes are TRBV4-1 and TRBJ1-1; D is uncertain. Germline V gene sequence: CDR1 MGHRA, CDR2 YSYEKL. The CDR3 length is 15 residues. V shed 4 bases and J shed 1 base, with 13 bases lying between them.

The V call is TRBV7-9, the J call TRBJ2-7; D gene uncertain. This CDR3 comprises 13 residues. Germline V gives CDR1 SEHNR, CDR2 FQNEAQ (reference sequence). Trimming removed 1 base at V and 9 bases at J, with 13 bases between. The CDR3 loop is CASSLGTWGAQYF. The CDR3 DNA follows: TGTGCCAGCAGCTTAGGCACCTGGGGTGCGCAGTACTTC.

CDR3 bases: TGTGCCAGCAGCGTGAAGGGTGGGGACATTCAGTACTTC. Protein product: CASSVKGGDIQYF. The V call is TRBV9, the J call TRBJ2-4; D is uncertain. The germline V and J ends were trimmed by 2 bases and 8 bases, with 11 bases remaining between them. CDR3 size: 13 residues. From germline, CDR1 is SGDLS and CDR2 YYNGEE. The full variable domain, completed using reference TRBV9 and TRBJ2-4, is DSGVTQTPKHLITATGQRVTLRCSPRSGDLSVYWYQQSLDQGLQFLIQYYNGEERAKGNILERFSAQQFPDLHSELNLSSLELGDSALYFCASSVKGGDIQYFGAGTRLSVL.

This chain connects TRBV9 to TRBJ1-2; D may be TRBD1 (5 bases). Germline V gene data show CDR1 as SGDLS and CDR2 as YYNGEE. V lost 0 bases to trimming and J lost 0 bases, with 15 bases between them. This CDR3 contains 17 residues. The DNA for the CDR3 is TGTGCCAGCAGCGTAGGTGGGACGCCAATTCCTAACTATGGCTACACCTTC. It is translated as CASSVGGTPIPNYGYTF.

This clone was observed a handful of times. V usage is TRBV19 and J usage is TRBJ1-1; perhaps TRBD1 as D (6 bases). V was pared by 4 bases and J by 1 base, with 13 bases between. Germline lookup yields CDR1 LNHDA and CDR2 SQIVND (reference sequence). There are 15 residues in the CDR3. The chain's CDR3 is CASSSPGHKNTEAFF. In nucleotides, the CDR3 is TGTGCCAGTAGTAGTCCGGGACACAAGAACACTGAAGCTTTCTTT.

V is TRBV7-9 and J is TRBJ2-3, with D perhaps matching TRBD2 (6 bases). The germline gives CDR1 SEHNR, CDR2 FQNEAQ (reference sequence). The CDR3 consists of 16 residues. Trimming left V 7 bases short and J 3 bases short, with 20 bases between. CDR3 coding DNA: TGTGCCAGCAATGCCGGTGATAGCGGTGAGACAGATACGCAGTATTTT. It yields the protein CASNAGDSGETDTQYF. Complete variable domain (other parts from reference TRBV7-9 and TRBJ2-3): DTGVSQNPRHKITKRGQNVTFRCDPISEHNRLYWYRQTLGQGPEFLTYFQNEAQLEKSRLLSDRFSAERPKGSFSTLEIQRTEQGDSAMYLCASNAGDSGETDTQYFGPGTRLTVL.

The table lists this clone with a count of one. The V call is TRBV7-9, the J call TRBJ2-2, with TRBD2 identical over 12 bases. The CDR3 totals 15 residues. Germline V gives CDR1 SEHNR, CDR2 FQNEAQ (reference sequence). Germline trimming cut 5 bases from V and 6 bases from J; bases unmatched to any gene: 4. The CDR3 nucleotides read TGTGCCAGCAGCGATACTAGCGGGAGGCCCGGGGAGCTGTTTTTT. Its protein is CASSDTSGRPGELFF.

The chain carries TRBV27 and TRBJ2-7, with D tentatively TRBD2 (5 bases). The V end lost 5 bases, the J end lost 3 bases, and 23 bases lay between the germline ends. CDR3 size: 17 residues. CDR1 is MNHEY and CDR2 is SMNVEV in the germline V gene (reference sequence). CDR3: CASSPGPAYPGVYEQYF. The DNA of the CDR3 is TGTGCCAGCAGTCCCGGGCCAGCGTACCCCGGGGTCTACGAGCAGTACTTC.

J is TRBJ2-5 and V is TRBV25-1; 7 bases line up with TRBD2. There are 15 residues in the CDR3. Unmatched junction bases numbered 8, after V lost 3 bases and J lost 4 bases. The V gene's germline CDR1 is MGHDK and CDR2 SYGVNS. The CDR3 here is CASSDLSSGGETQYF. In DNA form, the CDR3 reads TGTGCCAGCAGTGACCTCTCTAGCGGCGGAGAGACCCAGTACTTC.

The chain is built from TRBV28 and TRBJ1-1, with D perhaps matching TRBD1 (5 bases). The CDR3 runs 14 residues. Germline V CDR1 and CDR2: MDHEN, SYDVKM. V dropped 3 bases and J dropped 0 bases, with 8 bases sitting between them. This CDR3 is CASSLTALNTEAFF. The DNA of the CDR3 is TGTGCCAGCAGTTTGACAGCGCTGAACACTGAAGCTTTCTTT.